The present entry profiles one TCR beta chain with its context. Libraries were prepared by immunoSEQ multiplex PCR; TCRdb keeps only in-frame clonotypes and omits some of them. The sample lists hundreds of thousands of clones, 87% seen once, with just under 0.0095% in the top ten. These data are taken from a study of shared T cell receptors in the human thymus. Losses at the gene ends were 3 bases for V and 7 bases for J; bases not matched to a gene: 9. CDR1 is SGDLS and CDR2 is YYNGEE in the germline V gene. The length of the CDR3 is 15 residues. The same data also contributed to another study, on human thymus T cells. This second study says: Corrective surgery for congenital heart defects was being performed on the healthy Finnish infants who served as donors. In corrective heart surgery, resections were taken, and these provided the thymus tissue. Biased V and J segment usage appeared in thymus and peripheral blood. Highly overlapping thymic repertoires among unrelated individuals were reported in related research.

The receptor was isolated from a boy in the first two years of life with a congenital heart defect. The rearrangement joins TRBV9 to TRBJ2-1; the match to TRBD1 covers 8 bases. The sequencing input was thymocytes. CDR3 coding DNA: TGTGCCAGCAGCGCCCAGGGGGCGCGTGAAAATGAGCAGTTCTTC. Its protein product is CASSAQGARENEQFF.